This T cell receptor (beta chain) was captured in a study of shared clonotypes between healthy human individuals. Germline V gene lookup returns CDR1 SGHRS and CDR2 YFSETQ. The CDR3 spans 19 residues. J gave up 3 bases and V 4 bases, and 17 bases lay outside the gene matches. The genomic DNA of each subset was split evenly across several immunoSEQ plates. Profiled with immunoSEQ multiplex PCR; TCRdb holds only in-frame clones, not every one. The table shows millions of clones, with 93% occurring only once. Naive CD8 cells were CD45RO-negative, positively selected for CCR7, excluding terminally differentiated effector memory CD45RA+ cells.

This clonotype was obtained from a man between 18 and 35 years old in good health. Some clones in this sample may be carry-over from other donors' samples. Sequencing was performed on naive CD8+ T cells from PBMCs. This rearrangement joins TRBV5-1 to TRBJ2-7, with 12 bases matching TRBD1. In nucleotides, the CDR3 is TGCGCCAGCAGCGCACCCCCGGGACAGGGGGCCTTCGCGATCTACGAGCAGTACTTC. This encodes CASSAPPGQGAFAIYEQYF.